Below, one T cell receptor beta chain is given with its context. Its antigen is as yet unknown. Profiled with immunoSEQ multiplex PCR; TCRdb holds only in-frame clones, not every one. Here the sample spans around 180,000 clones, just over 85% being singletons. This record comes from a study of T cell responses to AZD1222 COVID-19 vaccine. Study-wide results and limits: Unmutated variant regions reportedly attract nearly half of all spike-specific TCRs. Distributed over spike, vaccine-associated CD4 TCRs predominated at 160-218 and 743-854.

Germline values: CDR1 SGDLS, CDR2 YYNGEE. V lost 4 bases to trimming and J lost 2 bases, with 16 bases between them. There are 15 residues in the CDR3. The clonotype originates from an adult in good health. The chain joins TRBV9 to TRBJ2-7; tentative D call: TRBD1 (6 bases). This specimen was peripheral blood, taken on day 0 of AZD1222 vaccination. This CDR3 reads CASSFRDTGTYEQYF. As DNA, the CDR3 is TGTGCCAGCAGCTTTAGGGACACAGGAACCTACGAGCAGTACTTC. Using reference TRBV9 and TRBJ2-7 for the parts outside the CDR3, the full variable domain is DSGVTQTPKHLITATGQRVTLRCSPRSGDLSVYWYQQSLDQGLQFLIQYYNGEERAKGNILERFSAQQFPDLHSELNLSSLELGDSALYFCASSFRDTGTYEQYFGPGTRLTVT.